The next 29 T cell receptor beta chains were all read from a single sample in a study of OX40 agonist ivuxolimab in advanced cancers. Data came from immunoSEQ multiplex PCR; TCRdb stores just in-frame clones and leaves some out. The sample lists 70,000 or so clones; 80% to 90% were seen once. Sequencing used CD4+ or CD8+ T cells sorted from blood, obtained in a trial of the OX40 agonist ivuxolimab. Every receptor here comes from an adult with an advanced solid tumor such as melanoma, head and neck, liver or kidney cancer.

The chain has TRBV27 and TRBJ1-2, with 8 nucleotides matching TRBD1. Per the germline V gene, CDR1 is MNHEY and CDR2 is SMNVEV (reference sequence). The CDR3 covers 14 residues. The V segment lost 2 bases and the J segment 6 bases; nucleotides outside the gene matches: 5. DNA of the CDR3: TGTGCCAGCAGTTTAACGACAGGGGATCATGGCTACACCTTC. Translation: CASSLTTGDHGYTF.

In DNA form, the CDR3 reads TGTGCCAGCAGCTATTACTACGAGCAGTACTTC. This codes for CASSYYYEQYF. The chain carries TRBV7-9 and TRBJ2-7; D is uncertain. Trimming removed 4 bases at V and 3 bases at J, with 4 bases between. There are 11 residues in the CDR3. CDR1 is SEHNR, CDR2 FQNEAQ, per germline (reference sequence).

V is TRBV2 and J is TRBJ1-5, with TRBD1 matching over 8 bases. V shed 5 bases, J shed 1 base, and the junction held 7 bases outside the gene matches. The CDR3 contains 16 residues. Germline V lookup: CDR1 SNHLY, CDR2 FYNNEI. The CDR3 DNA is TGTGCCAGCAGTTTAACAGGGGGATGGAGCAATCAGCCCCAGCATTTT. Protein product: CASSLTGGWSNQPQHF.

This clone occurred once. The V gene is TRBV4-2, the J gene TRBJ1-2; TRBD1 is a possible D gene (6 bases). V was cut by 2 bases and J by 1 base, with 14 bases left in between. This CDR3 is built from 16 residues. Germline V CDR1 and CDR2: LGHNA, YNFKEQ. In nucleotides, the CDR3 is TGTGCCAGCAGCCAATCGGACACAGGGAGTAACTATGGCTACACCTTC. Its translation is CASSQSDTGSNYGYTF.

The chain carries TRBV7-9 and TRBJ2-5; D might be TRBD1 (6 bases). V gave up 1 base and J gave up 2 bases, with 11 bases separating them. Germline assignment: CDR1 SEHNR and CDR2 FQNEAQ (reference sequence). The CDR3 runs 15 residues. This CDR3 is CASSLGGQFQETQYF. The CDR3 coding sequence is TGTGCCAGCAGCTTAGGAGGACAGTTTCAAGAGACCCAGTACTTC.

The V call is TRBV11-2, the J call TRBJ1-1; possibly TRBD1 for D (6 bases). This CDR3 has 14 amino acids. V shed 9 bases and J shed 1 base, with 15 bases lying between them. Germline V gives CDR1 SGHAT, CDR2 FQNNGV. The CDR3: CASVTGFRNTEAFF. CDR3 DNA sequence: TGTGCCAGTGTTACAGGGTTTAGGAACACTGAAGCTTTCTTT. Supplemented by reference TRBV11-2 and TRBJ1-1, the full variable domain reads EAGVAQSPRYKIIEKRQSVAFWCNPISGHATLYWYQQILGQGPKLLIQFQNNGVVDDSQLPKDRFSAERLKGVDSTLKIQPAKLEDSAVYLCASVTGFRNTEAFFGQGTRLTVV.

V and J are TRBV4-1 and TRBJ2-1; D ambiguous. Trimming shortened V by 1 base and J by 10 bases, and 5 bases separated the two germline ends. This CDR3 has 11 amino acids. Germline V CDR1 and CDR2: MGHRA, YSYEKL. CDR3 region: CASSQGREQFF. The CDR3 DNA is TGCGCCAGCAGCCAAGGGCGGGAGCAGTTCTTC.

For this clone: This same CDR3 is encoded by further DNA sequences in the sample. The rearrangement links TRBV7-3 to TRBJ2-2; D is undetermined. Per germline, CDR1 SGHTA and CDR2 FQGTGA. The length of the CDR3 is 12 residues. With 4 bases removed from V and 3 bases from J, the gap between germline ends came to 3 bases. The CDR3, as DNA: TGTGCCAGCAGCTCGGACACCGGGGAGCTGTTTTTT. It translates to CASSSDTGELFF. Filled out from reference TRBV7-3 and TRBJ2-2, the complete variable domain reads GAGVSQTPSNKVTEKGKYVELRCDPISGHTALYWYRQSLGQGPEFLIYFQGTGAADDSGLPNDRFFAVRPEGSVSTLKIQRTERGDSAVYLCASSSDTGELFFGEGSRLTVL.

The rearrangement links TRBV7-9 to TRBJ2-7, with D maybe TRBD1 (6 bases). This CDR3 region has 17 residues. Trimming took 5 bases from V and 0 from J, leaving 20 bases between them. Germline-derived CDR1 and CDR2 are SEHNR and FQNEAQ (reference sequence). The CDR3 reads CASSPPTRGRASYEQYF. The DNA for the CDR3 is TGTGCCAGCAGCCCGCCCACCAGGGGTAGGGCCTCCTACGAGCAGTACTTC.

The CDR3 loop is CASSPDIETQYF. CDR3 nucleotides: TGCGCCAGCAGCCCAGATATAGAGACCCAGTACTTC. The rearrangement links TRBV5-1 to TRBJ2-5; D is unclear. CDR1 and CDR2 from the germline V gene are SGHRS and YFSETQ. CDR3 length: 12 amino acids. V lost 4 bases and J lost 4, with 8 bases in between. The variable domain in full, completed from reference TRBV5-1 and TRBJ2-5, reads KAGVTQTPRYLIKTRGQQVTLSCSPISGHRSVSWYQQTPGQGLQFLFEYFSETQRNKGNFPGRFSGRQFSNSRSEMNVSTLELGDSALYLCASSPDIETQYFGPGTRLLVL.

The genes are TRBV27 and TRBJ1-6; D not certain. With 3 bases removed from V and 5 bases from J, the gap between germline ends came to 8 bases. CDR1 and CDR2 from the germline V gene are MNHEY and SMNVEV (reference sequence). This CDR3 has 14 residues. The CDR3 region has the DNA TGTGCCAGCAGTTTCCAGGAGAATAATTCACCCCTCCACTTT. As protein: CASSFQENNSPLHF.

The chain recombines TRBV28 with TRBJ2-7, with D perhaps TRBD1 or TRBD2 (5 bases each). V lost 3 bases to trimming and J lost 2 bases, with 11 bases between them. CDR3 length equals 14 residues. Per germline, CDR1 MDHEN and CDR2 SYDVKM. The CDR3 sequence is CASSFGTDTYEQYF. The CDR3 nucleotides are TGTGCCAGCAGTTTCGGGACGGACACCTACGAGCAGTACTTC.

The chain is built from TRBV7-9 and TRBJ2-1, with 7 nucleotides matching TRBD1. CDR1 is SEHNR and CDR2 is FQNEAQ in the germline V gene (reference sequence). V shed 2 bases and J 10 bases; nucleotides not matched to a gene: 2. This CDR3 is built from 12 residues. DNA for the CDR3: TGTGCCAGCAGCTTAAAGGGGGCAGAGCAGTTCTTC. Amino acids: CASSLKGAEQFF.

The chain joins TRBV7-2 to TRBJ2-1, with 11 bases identical to TRBD2. Germline values: CDR1 SGHTA, CDR2 FQGNSA. V lost 5 bases to trimming and J lost 8 bases; unmatched junction nucleotides: 8. The CDR3 contains 15 residues. CDR3 region: CASSEVAGGPDEQFF. The CDR3 DNA reads as TGTGCCAGCAGCGAAGTAGCGGGAGGGCCGGATGAGCAGTTCTTC.

This chain uses TRBV7-9 with TRBJ2-7; 8 bases fit TRBD1. This CDR3 has 14 amino acids. Germline CDR1 SEHNR, CDR2 FQNEAQ (reference sequence). The trim removed 4 bases at V and 4 bases at J, leaving 6 bases unmatched. CDR3 in DNA: TGTGCCAGCAGCTCCCGACAGGGGACGTACGAGCAGTACTTC. Amino acid sequence: CASSSRQGTYEQYF.

A single count supports this clone. V is TRBV6-1 and J is TRBJ2-2; D might be TRBD1 (7 bases). V lost 4 bases to trimming and J lost 3 bases, with 9 bases between them. Germline assignment: CDR1 MNHNS and CDR2 SASEGT. This CDR3 has 14 amino acids. The CDR3 DNA reads TGTGCCAGCAGTGGCAGGGGGGACACCGGGGAGCTGTTTTTT. The encoded protein is CASSGRGDTGELFF.

The chain couples TRBV27 to TRBJ1-2, with no clear D. V was pared by 5 bases and J by 8 bases, with 15 bases between. Germline-derived CDR1 and CDR2 are MNHEY and SMNVEV (reference sequence). The CDR3 totals 13 residues. The CDR3 sequence: CASSIDIGGGYTF. The CDR3 DNA follows: TGTGCCAGCAGTATCGACATCGGCGGCGGCTACACCTTC.

V is TRBV5-4 and J is TRBJ2-7, with D possibly being TRBD2 (6 bases). With 2 bases removed from V and 4 bases from J, the gap between germline ends came to 13 bases. The CDR3 has 14 residues. Germline V CDR1 and CDR2: SGHNT, YYREEE (reference sequence). The chain's CDR3 is CASSFRGGDYEQYF. The CDR3 bases are TGTGCCAGCAGCTTTCGCGGAGGGGATTACGAGCAGTACTTC. Full variable domain (rest looked up from reference TRBV5-4 and TRBJ2-7): ETGVTQSPTHLIKTRGQQVTLRCSSQSGHNTVSWYQQALGQGPQFIFQYYREEENGRGNFPPRFSGLQFPNYSSELNVNALELDDSALYLCASSFRGGDYEQYFGPGTRLTVT.

This clone was detected only a few times. The genes are TRBV5-6 and TRBJ1-2; no clear D gene. The CDR3 loop spans 12 amino acids. From germline, CDR1 is SGHDT and CDR2 YYEEEE. V lost 1 base, J lost 1 base, and 2 bases lay in between. As DNA, the CDR3 is TGTGCCAGCAGCTTGATTAACTATGGCTACACCTTC. This encodes CASSLINYGYTF.

The CDR3 bases are TGTGCCAGCAGCGTTCGACAGGAGGGGGACACTGAAGCTTTCTTT. This codes for CASSVRQEGDTEAFF. The chain has TRBV9 and TRBJ1-1, with D possibly being TRBD1 (6 bases). Trimming cost V 2 bases and J 3 bases, with 14 bases left between them. CDR3 size: 15 residues. Germline V CDR1 and CDR2: SGDLS, YYNGEE.

This clone is labeled as medium-sized. The chain links TRBV4-3 to TRBJ2-3, with D maybe TRBD2 (6 bases). Per germline, CDR1 LGHNA and CDR2 YSLEER. Trimming removed 3 bases from V and 8 bases from J, with 12 bases in between. The CDR3 loop spans 13 amino acids. As DNA, the CDR3 is TGCGCCAGCAGCCAGGGGGAGGCGGGTACGCAGTATTTT. Encoded protein: CASSQGEAGTQYF.

CDR3 nucleotide sequence: TGCGCCAGCAGCCAAGGAGAGGGCAGCGGCAATGAAAAACTGTTTTTT. Encoded protein: CASSQGEGSGNEKLFF. The chain carries TRBV4-3 and TRBJ1-4, with D unresolved. V dropped 1 base and J dropped 5 bases, with 14 bases sitting between them. The germline V gene encodes CDR1 LGHNA and CDR2 YSLEER. The CDR3 runs to 16 residues.

V is TRBV2 and J is TRBJ1-2; D is unclear. This CDR3 has 13 residues. Germline V lookup: CDR1 SNHLY, CDR2 FYNNEI. Trimming shortened V by 1 base and J by 4 bases, and 7 bases separated the two germline ends. The CDR3 region is CASSEERTYGYTF. The DNA for the CDR3 is TGTGCCAGCAGTGAAGAACGTACCTATGGCTACACCTTC.

This clone came up a few times. The chain couples TRBV11-2 to TRBJ2-7, with 8 bases that match TRBD1. Looked up from germline, CDR1 is SGHAT and CDR2 is FQNNGV. Trimming took 4 bases from V and 0 from J; bases not matched to a gene: 5. The CDR3 is 15 residues long. The CDR3 bases are TGTGCCAGCAGCTCAGGACAGGGCCACTCCTACGAGCAGTACTTC. This translates into CASSSGQGHSYEQYF.

The chain employs TRBV5-6 and TRBJ2-7, with 7 bases identical to TRBD1. The CDR3 spans 18 residues. CDR1 SGHDT and CDR2 YYEEEE come from the germline V gene. Trimming took 4 bases from V and 2 from J; bases not matched to a gene: 18. CDR3 sequence: CASSPSFGQEILTYEQYF. CDR3 sequence (DNA): TGTGCCAGCAGCCCATCGTTTGGACAGGAAATATTAACCTACGAGCAGTACTTC. The whole variable domain, remainder taken from reference TRBV5-6 and TRBJ2-7, is DAGVTQSPTHLIKTRGQQVTLRCSPKSGHDTVSWYQQALGQGPQFIFQYYEEEERQRGNFPDRFSGHQFPNYSSELNVNALLLGDSALYLCASSPSFGQEILTYEQYFGPGTRLTVT.

Concerning this clone itself: Other nucleotide sequences in the sample specify the same CDR3. The chain employs TRBV27 and TRBJ2-1; no clear D. This CDR3 region has 12 residues. CDR1 is MNHEY and CDR2 is SMNVEV in the germline V gene (reference sequence). V lost 6 bases and J lost 7, with 10 bases in between. The CDR3 region is CASSLGPNEQFF. CDR3 coding DNA: TGTGCCAGCAGCCTTGGACCAAATGAGCAGTTCTTC.

This clone came up once. The CDR3 coding sequence is TGCGCCAGCAGCCAAGACAGGGCCCCCCGGGCAGTCTATGGCTACACCTTC. As protein: CASSQDRAPRAVYGYTF. The J gene is TRBJ1-2, the V gene TRBV4-3; possibly TRBD1 for D (5 bases). The CDR3 consists of 17 residues. V was clipped by 0 bases and J by 4 bases, with 18 bases between them. Germline loops: CDR1 LGHNA, CDR2 YSLEER.

The gene calls are TRBV11-2 and TRBJ2-3, with D maybe TRBD1 (6 bases). V was clipped by 4 bases and J by 0 bases, with 23 bases between them. This CDR3 has 19 amino acids. Germline V gene data show CDR1 as SGHAT and CDR2 as FQNNGV. The CDR3 sequence: CASSSPPTGWGPSTDTQYF. The CDR3 DNA reads TGTGCCAGCAGCTCCCCTCCGACAGGCTGGGGACCTAGCACAGATACGCAGTATTTT.

The chain is built from TRBV29-1 and TRBJ2-1; D is unclear. The CDR3 spans 12 residues. The germline CDR1 and CDR2 sequences are SQVTM and ANQGSEA. Trimming stripped 2 bases from V and 6 bases from J, with 8 bases between. CDR3 coding DNA: TGCAGCGTTGAATATATGGGCAATGAGCAGTTCTTC. This translates into CSVEYMGNEQFF.